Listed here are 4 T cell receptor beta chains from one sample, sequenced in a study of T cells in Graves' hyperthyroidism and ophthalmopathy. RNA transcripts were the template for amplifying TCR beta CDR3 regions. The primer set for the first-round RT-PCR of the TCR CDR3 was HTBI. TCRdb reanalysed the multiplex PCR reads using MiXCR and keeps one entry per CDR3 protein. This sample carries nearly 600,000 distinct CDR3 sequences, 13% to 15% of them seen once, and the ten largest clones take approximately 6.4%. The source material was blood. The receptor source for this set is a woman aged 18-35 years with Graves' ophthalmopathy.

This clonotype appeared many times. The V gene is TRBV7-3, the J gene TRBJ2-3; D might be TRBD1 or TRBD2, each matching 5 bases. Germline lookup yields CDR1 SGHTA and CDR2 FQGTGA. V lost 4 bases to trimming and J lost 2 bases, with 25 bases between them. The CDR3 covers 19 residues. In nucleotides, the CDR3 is TGTGCCAGCAGCTCGCCCGACAGTTGGGAGCCAGGTCCCACAGATACGCAGTATTTT. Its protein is CASSSPDSWEPGPTDTQYF. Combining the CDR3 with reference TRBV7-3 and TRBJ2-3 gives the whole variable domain GAGVSQTPSNKVTEKGKYVELRCDPISGHTALYWYRQSLGQGPEFLIYFQGTGAADDSGLPNDRFFAVRPEGSVSTLKIQRTERGDSAVYLCASSSPDSWEPGPTDTQYFGPGTRLTVL.

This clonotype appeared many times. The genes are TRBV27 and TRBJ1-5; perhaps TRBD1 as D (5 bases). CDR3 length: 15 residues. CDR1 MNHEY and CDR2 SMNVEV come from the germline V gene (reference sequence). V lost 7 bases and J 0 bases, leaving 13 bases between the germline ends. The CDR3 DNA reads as TGTGCCAGCATTGCCAGGGCGGATAGCAATCAGCCCCAGCATTTT. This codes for CASIARADSNQPQHF.

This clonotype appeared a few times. DNA of the CDR3: TGTGCCACCAGTGATTTCCAGGGGGCCGCCCCAGATACGCAGTATTTT. Protein product: CATSDFQGAAPDTQYF. This chain connects TRBV24-1 to TRBJ2-3; 8 nucleotides align to TRBD1. The CDR3 totals 16 residues. Germline values: CDR1 KGHDR, CDR2 SFDVKD. Trimming at V came to 1 base and at J to 4 bases, leaving 6 bases not matched to a gene.

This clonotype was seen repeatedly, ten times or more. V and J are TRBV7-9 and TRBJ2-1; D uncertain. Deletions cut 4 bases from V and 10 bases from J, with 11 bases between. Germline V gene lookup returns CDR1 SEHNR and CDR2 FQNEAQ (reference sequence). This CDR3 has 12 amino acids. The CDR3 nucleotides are TGTGCCAGCAGCTCTCGGGTGGGGGAGCAGTTCTTC. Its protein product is CASSSRVGEQFF.